This T cell receptor (beta chain) was observed in a study of T cells after yellow fever vaccination. This clonotype was seen a few times. The V gene's germline CDR1 is ENHRY and CDR2 SYGVKD. This CDR3 comprises 14 residues. The V end was cut by 3 bases, the J end by 3 bases, with 12 bases between. For TCR, cDNA came from 5'RACE template switching, which added a universal primer site and UMIs. TCRdb called the 5' RACE reads again in MiXCR, with one record for every CDR3 protein. The table records about 160,000 distinct CDR3 sequences, more than 5.5% of them present only once. The sequence came from a man aged 18 to 35 who received the YFV17D yellow fever vaccine. The sample was CD4+ T cells sorted from PBMCs, taken 5 days after the first yellow fever vaccination. This chain joins TRBV10-3 and TRBJ2-7; D is possibly TRBD1 (5 bases). CDR3 in DNA: TGTGCCATCAGTGATCAGGGCACCAACTACGAGCAGTACTTC. Encoded protein: CAISDQGTNYEQYF.